This T cell receptor (beta chain) was captured by sequencing in a study of blood T cell repertoires in COVID-19. About the research overall: Samples representing acute and convalescent COVID-19 were sourced from the United States, Italy and Spain. Nucleic acid was either cDNA or gDNA, and it came from T cells, B-cell-depleted T cells, or PBMCs.

Repertoires were generated with immunoSEQ multiplex PCR, while TCRdb's copy carries only in-frame clones and drops some. This table has just under 150,000 clones, approximately 90% appearing once. This clone was seen only once. This CDR3 spans 18 amino acids. CDR1 is GTSNPN and CDR2 is SVGIG in the germline V gene (reference sequence). Trimming took off 2 bases at V and 1 base at J, with 23 bases between the two ends. This sequence was found in a woman in her forties or fifties with active or convalescent COVID-19. The sample taken for sequencing was peripheral blood. The chain carries TRBV30 and TRBJ1-1; weak D call: TRBD1 (5 bases). CDR3 protein: CAWSRSPWELRGNTEAFF. The CDR3 coding sequence is TGTGCCTGGAGTAGGAGCCCATGGGAACTAAGGGGGAACACTGAAGCTTTCTTT.